Below, 23 T cell receptor beta chains from the same sample are listed, as sequenced in a study of immune heterogeneity within non-small cell lung tumors. Genomic DNA extracted from bulk tumor tissue served as template. A total of 450 to 700 ng was used per sample. Biopsy collection occurred during surgery, with several far-apart biopsies per primary tumor. The study cohort was described as untreated, and its members had newly diagnosed non-small cell lung cancer. They went on to have curative surgery. Multiplex PCR relied on 32 V and 13 J primers to amplify TCR beta CDR3. TCRdb re-called the multiplex PCR reads with MiXCR, one entry per CDR3 protein. The data hold 2,700 or so distinct CDR3 sequences, with about a sixth observed a single time. Specimen: lung tumor tissue. The receptors come from a woman aged 45-65 years with non-small cell lung cancer.

By sample share, this clonotype is medium-sized. The chain recombines TRBV6-2 or TRBV6-3 with TRBJ1-5, with 8 bases aligning to TRBD1. V lost 5 bases and J lost 5; bases outside the gene matches: 8. Germline V gives CDR1 MNHEY, CDR2 SVGEGT. CDR3 size: 15 residues. In DNA form, the CDR3 reads TGTGCCAGCAGTACCTTTGGACAGGGAGATCAGCCCCAGCATTTT. This codes for CASSTFGQGDQPQHF.

By proportion, this clonotype is medium-sized. The chain carries TRBV28 and TRBJ2-3; no clear D. V was shortened by 5 bases and J by 5 bases, with 23 bases between the two germline ends. CDR3 length equals 17 residues. The germline V gene has CDR1 MDHEN and CDR2 SYDVKM. The CDR3 protein is CASSPPPLLNFKDTQYF. Written as DNA, the CDR3 is TGTGCCAGCAGTCCCCCCCCCCTCCTTAATTTTAAAGATACGCAGTATTTT.

This clonotype is labeled as medium-sized. This sequence joins TRBV7-2 and TRBJ1-2, with D possibly TRBD1 on 5 matching bases. CDR1 SGHTA and CDR2 FQGNSA come from the germline V gene. This CDR3 contains 15 residues. Trimming removed 2 bases at V and 2 bases at J, with 12 bases between. For the CDR3, the DNA is TGTGCCAGCAGCTTAAATCCAGGGACCAACTATGGCTACACCTTC. Translating gives CASSLNPGTNYGYTF.

This clonotype is deemed medium-sized. The chain couples TRBV20-1 to TRBJ2-7, with D hard to call. V was cut by 0 bases and J by 4 bases, with 13 bases left in between. CDR1 DFQATT and CDR2 SNEGSKA come from the germline V gene (reference sequence). The CDR3 totals 14 residues. The CDR3 region has the DNA TGCAGTGCTAGAGACAGTCGCGCCCGTTACGAGCAGTACTTC. Encoded protein: CSARDSRARYEQYF.

By frequency in the sample, this clonotype is medium-sized (0.01 to 0.1%). The V and J genes are TRBV28 and TRBJ2-1, with 7 bases lining up with TRBD1. CDR1 is MDHEN and CDR2 is SYDVKM in the germline V gene. The junction had 6 bases not matched to a gene; V was cut back by 9 bases and J by 7 bases. This CDR3 is built from 12 residues. The CDR3 sequence is CASTQGRNEQFF. The CDR3 region has the DNA TGTGCCAGTACACAGGGGCGGAATGAGCAGTTCTTC.

This clonotype is medium-sized (0.01 to 0.1%) by share. This chain links TRBV6-6 with TRBJ2-1; D possibly corresponds to TRBD2 (5 bases). V was clipped by 2 bases and J by 7 bases, with 9 bases between them. The germline gives CDR1 MNHNY, CDR2 SVGAGI (reference sequence). This CDR3 spans 13 amino acids. The DNA for the CDR3 is TGTGCCAGCAGTTACGACCGAGGGAATGAGCAGTTCTTC. The encoded protein is CASSYDRGNEQFF.

This clonotype came up a few times. A read error may be the cause here, since a much bigger clone is one base away. V usage is TRBV7-2 and J usage is TRBJ2-3; tentatively, D is TRBD1 (6 bases). Near its end, the DNA agrees better with TRBJ1-5, so the J call may be wrong. This CDR3 has 15 amino acids. CDR1 SGHTA and CDR2 FQGNSA come from the germline V gene. DNA of the CDR3: TGTGCCAGCAGCTTAGAGCGGGGGGGCCGGGATACGCAGCATTTT. This encodes CASSLERGGRDTQHF.

In this sample, this clonotype is medium-sized. CDR3 sequence reads: CATSRDARGTDTQYF. CDR3 coding DNA: TGTGCCACCAGCAGAGATGCGAGGGGCACAGATACGCAGTATTTT. The chain uses TRBV15 and TRBJ2-3, with D tentatively TRBD2 (5 bases). V was trimmed by 0 bases and J by 1 base, leaving 8 bases between them. The CDR3 loop spans 15 amino acids. CDR1 and CDR2 (germline): LNHNV, YYDKDF (reference sequence). Using reference TRBV15 and TRBJ2-3 for the parts outside the CDR3, the full variable domain is DAMVIQNPRYQVTQFGKPVTLSCSQTLNHNVMYWYQQKSSQAPKLLFHYYDKDFNNEADTPDNFQSRRPNTSFCFLDIRSPGLGDTAMYLCATSRDARGTDTQYFGPGTRLTVL.

This clonotype is medium-sized in the sample. The chain is built from TRBV30 and TRBJ2-2; D ambiguous. V was cut by 3 bases and J by 5 bases, with 4 bases left in between. Germline values: CDR1 GTSNPN, CDR2 SVGIG (reference sequence). The CDR3 runs 11 residues. The CDR3, as DNA: TGTGCCTGGAGCAGAACCGGGGAGCTGTTTTTT. Protein: CAWSRTGELFF.

This clonotype qualifies as medium-sized. V gene TRBV20-1 combines with J gene TRBJ1-4; TRBD1 might be the D (5 bases). The CDR3 has 15 residues. Germline V gene sequence: CDR1 DFQATT, CDR2 SNEGSKA (reference sequence). The germline V and J ends were trimmed by 5 bases and 4 bases, with 17 bases remaining between them. Written as DNA, the CDR3 is TGCAGTGCTCGGGGCCTTCCGGACAATAATGAAAAACTGTTTTTT. As protein: CSARGLPDNNEKLFF.

By share, this clonotype counts as medium-sized (0.01 to 0.1%). CDR3 in DNA: TGTGCCAGCAACAGGGGCTGGGGGCCCCAGCATTTT. It translates to CASNRGWGPQHF. J is TRBJ1-5 and V is TRBV2; 7 bases are shared with TRBD1. V lost 7 bases and J lost 9; bases outside the gene matches: 6. This CDR3 has 12 residues. CDR1 SNHLY and CDR2 FYNNEI come from the germline V gene. Supplemented by reference TRBV2 and TRBJ1-5, the full variable domain reads EPEVTQTPSHQVTQMGQEVILRCVPISNHLYFYWYRQILGQKVEFLVSFYNNEISEKSEIFDDQFSVERPDGSNFTLKIRSTKLEDSAMYFCASNRGWGPQHFGDGTRLSIL.

This clonotype was observed a few times. V is TRBV5-4 and J is TRBJ2-1, with 8 positions matching TRBD2. V lost 4 bases, J lost 2 bases, and 8 bases stayed unmatched. Germline CDR1 and CDR2: SGHNT and YYREEE (reference sequence). This CDR3 comprises 16 residues. The CDR3 here is CASSGGAGETYNEQFF. The CDR3 DNA reads as TGTGCCAGCAGCGGAGGAGCGGGAGAGACCTACAATGAGCAGTTCTTC.

With respect to this clonotype: A read error is possible here, since a much larger clone lies one base away. CDR3 residues: CASGRIASYEQYF. CDR3 sequence (DNA): TGTGCCAGCGGCCGTATAGCCTCCTACGAGCAGTACTTC. The chain uses TRBV3-1 and TRBJ2-7; D not resolved. The CDR3 consists of 13 residues. Trimming left V 8 bases short and J 0 bases short, with 11 bases between. Per the germline V gene, CDR1 is LGHDT and CDR2 is YNNKEL (reference sequence).

Remarks on this clonotype: Possible read error: a much larger clone is one base away. This chain links TRBV19 with TRBJ2-1, with D unresolved. From germline, CDR1 is LNHDA and CDR2 SQIVND (reference sequence). The CDR3 totals 15 residues. The CDR3 DNA sequence: TGTGCCAGTAGCCCCGGTAGGTTCTCCTACAATGATCAGTTCTTC. Translation: CASSPGRFSYNDQFF.

This clonotype was found a few times. A much larger clone lies one base from this, so it may be a read error. The CDR3 is CATSPRPNYEQYF. The DNA for the CDR3 is TGTGCCACCAGTCCGAGACCGAACTACGAGCAGTACTTC. The chain couples TRBV24-1 to TRBJ2-7; no firm D call. The CDR3 totals 13 residues. Deletions cut 6 bases from V and 3 bases from J, with 11 bases between. Germline values: CDR1 KGHDR, CDR2 SFDVKD.

In its sample, this clonotype was seen a few times. A much larger clone lies one base from this, so it may be a read error. The chain has TRBV15 and TRBJ2-7; 8 bases map to TRBD2. In germline, CDR1 is LNHNV, CDR2 YYDKDF (reference sequence). CDR3 length: 15 amino acids. The CDR3 loop is CATSSLGTRGLEHYF. The CDR3, as DNA: TGTGCCACCAGCAGCCTCGGGACTAGAGGTCTCGAGCATTACTTC.

This clonotype is judged medium-sized. The chain has TRBV4-3 and TRBJ1-4; D gene unclear. This CDR3 has 16 residues. The germline CDR1 and CDR2 sequences are LGHNA and YSLEER. V lost 1 base and J 7 bases, leaving 16 bases between the germline ends. CDR3 sequence: CASSQAGEGGFEKLFF. CDR3 bases: TGCGCCAGCAGCCAAGCCGGGGAGGGAGGGTTTGAAAAACTGTTTTTT.

About this clonotype itself: A much larger clonotype is one base distant, so this may be a read error. This chain uses TRBV6-4 with TRBJ2-2; D gene uncertain. The CDR3 loop spans 14 amino acids. The germline gives CDR1 MRHNA, CDR2 SNTAGT. CDR3 bases: TGTGCCAGTACACCTTCCGCGAACACCGTGGAGCTGTTTTTT. It codes for CASTPSANTVELFF.

The chain carries TRBV7-2 and TRBJ2-1, with D possibly matching TRBD2 (7 bases). In germline, CDR1 is SGHTA, CDR2 FQGNSA. This CDR3 has 14 residues. Trimming took 0 bases from V and 7 from J, leaving 10 bases between them. DNA for the CDR3: TGTGCCAGCAGCTTAGCGGCGGGGGCGAATGAGCAGTTCTTC. It translates to CASSLAAGANEQFF.

The chain employs TRBV12-3 or TRBV12-4 and TRBJ2-7; D unclear. This CDR3 region has 13 residues. V was cut by 1 base and J by 3 bases, with 7 bases left in between. The CDR3 DNA is TGTGCCAGCAGTTTAGGGGCGTACTACGAGCAGTACTTC. Amino acids: CASSLGAYYEQYF.

Comments on this clonotype: This may arise from a read error, as a much more abundant clone is one base away. The CDR3 is CASKGRGARNSPLHF. DNA of the CDR3: TGTGCCAGCAAGGGACGGGGGGCGAGGAATTCACCCCTCCACTTT. The rearrangement uses TRBV6-1 and TRBJ1-6; D may be TRBD1 (6 bases). This CDR3 has 15 amino acids. Trimming removed 7 bases at V and 7 bases at J, with 17 bases between. CDR1 and CDR2 from the germline V gene are MNHNS and SASEGT.

Details on this clonotype: A single base separates this from a much larger clone, so it may be a read error. This chain connects TRBV20-1 to TRBJ1-2, with D possibly matching TRBD1 (6 bases). The CDR3 covers 14 residues. Germline V gene lookup returns CDR1 DFQATT and CDR2 SNEGSKA (reference sequence). V lost 3 bases and J 12 bases, leaving 23 bases between the germline ends. The CDR3 DNA sequence: TGCAGTGCTAGGAGGGGGGGGGCTATGGGGGGCGACACCTTC. Translating it yields CSARRGGAMGGDTF.

This clonotype was detected only a few times. The rearrangement links TRBV4-1 to TRBJ2-1; 12 positions match TRBD2. CDR1 is MGHRA, CDR2 YSYEKL, per germline. V lost 0 bases to trimming and J lost 5 bases; unmatched junction nucleotides: 11. The CDR3 has 19 amino acids. CDR3 loop: CASSQEPLAGGPRNNEQFF. The CDR3 coding sequence is TGCGCCAGCAGCCAAGAGCCTCTAGCGGGAGGGCCGCGTAACAATGAGCAGTTCTTC.